This entry lists 23 T cell receptor beta chains sequenced from one sample in a study of early T cells in non-severe SARS-CoV-2 infection. One entry per CDR3 protein, called by TCRdb with MiXCR from the 5' RACE reads. The sample consists of tens of thousands of distinct CDR3 sequences, 11% to 15% of them appearing once. Material for sequencing was whole blood. Source of these receptors: an adult who was a healthcare worker with PCR-confirmed SARS-CoV-2 infection or an uninfected control (not recorded which).

There are many counts of this clonotype. The chain has TRBV12-3 or TRBV12-4 and TRBJ1-4; no definite D call. The CDR3 has 14 amino acids. The V and J ends lost 5 bases and 5 bases respectively, with 12 bases between them. CDR3: CASSATEGNEKLFF. In DNA form, the CDR3 reads TGTGCCAGCAGTGCGACGGAAGGAAATGAAAAACTGTTTTTT.

This clonotype turned up a few times. The rearrangement uses TRBV10-3 and TRBJ2-7; 8 bases agree with TRBD1. V shed 4 bases and J 5 bases; nucleotides not matched to a gene: 13. This CDR3 contains 16 residues. CDR1 ENHRY and CDR2 SYGVKD come from the germline V gene. CDR3 residues: CAISVIQGAGAHEQYF. The CDR3 DNA follows: TGTGCCATCAGTGTTATCCAGGGGGCCGGTGCCCACGAGCAGTACTTC.

This clonotype was seen a handful of times. V and J are TRBV29-1 and TRBJ2-3, with D maybe TRBD1 (5 bases). CDR1 is SQVTM and CDR2 is ANQGSEA in the germline V gene. V shed 6 bases and J shed 2 bases, with 12 bases lying between them. This CDR3 region has 13 residues. CDR3: CSVRQSFTDTQYF. In DNA, the CDR3 is TGCAGCGTCCGACAGAGCTTCACAGATACGCAGTATTTT.

V and J are TRBV9 and TRBJ2-3; D is perhaps TRBD1 or TRBD2 (5 bases each). The V end lost 4 bases, the J end lost 1 base, and 10 bases lay between the germline ends. The CDR3 extends over 14 amino acids. Germline V gene lookup returns CDR1 SGDLS and CDR2 YYNGEE. Here the CDR3 reads CASSPSRGTDTQYF. The DNA for the CDR3 is TGTGCCAGCAGCCCTAGCAGGGGCACAGATACGCAGTATTTT.

This clonotype has more than one count but fewer than ten. The chain recombines TRBV19 with TRBJ2-3; TRBD1 is a possible D gene (5 bases). This CDR3 has 13 amino acids. The germline CDR1 and CDR2 sequences are LNHDA and SQIVND (reference sequence). Trimming stripped 3 bases from V and 3 bases from J, with 7 bases between. The CDR3 DNA follows: TGTGCCAGTAGTATCCCAGGGACAGATACGCAGTATTTT. It yields the protein CASSIPGTDTQYF.

The chain recombines TRBV5-1 with TRBJ2-7; perhaps TRBD1 as D (6 bases). Trimming shortened V by 7 bases and J by 4 bases, and 15 bases separated the two germline ends. The CDR3 is 13 residues long. Germline CDR1 reads SGHRS; CDR2 reads YFSETQ. The CDR3 loop reads CASGRDTSYEQYF. In DNA form, the CDR3 reads TGCGCCAGCGGTCGGGACACCTCATACGAGCAGTACTTC.

The genes are TRBV2 and TRBJ2-7; 7 nucleotides agree with TRBD1. Trimming cost V 8 bases and J 1 base; bases outside gene matches: 5. The CDR3 is 13 amino acids. Germline lookup yields CDR1 SNHLY and CDR2 FYNNEI. This CDR3 reads CASGRDRSYEQYF. The DNA for the CDR3 is TGTGCCAGCGGCCGGGACAGATCCTACGAGCAGTACTTC.

Ten or more counts support this clonotype. The J gene is TRBJ2-3, the V gene TRBV29-1; D possibly corresponds to TRBD1 (5 bases). Germline V lookup: CDR1 SQVTM, CDR2 ANQGSEA. The V end was cut by 7 bases, the J end by 6 bases, with 20 bases between. This CDR3 spans 14 amino acids. The CDR3 coding sequence is TGCAGCGGATGCCAGGGTAGAGTGGGGGATACGCAGTATTTT. This encodes CSGCQGRVGDTQYF.

Only a few counts were recorded for this clonotype. This chain connects TRBV4-2 to TRBJ2-2; possible D gene TRBD2, 7 bases. Trimming shortened V by 0 bases and J by 4 bases, and 9 bases separated the two germline ends. CDR3 length equals 15 residues. Germline V gives CDR1 LGHNA, CDR2 YNFKEQ. Here the CDR3 reads CASSQDRGATGELFF. In DNA form, the CDR3 reads TGTGCCAGCAGCCAAGACCGGGGGGCCACCGGGGAGCTGTTTTTT.

A remark on this clonotype: This may be a read error, as it is one base from a much larger clone. J is TRBJ2-7 and V is TRBV13; perhaps TRBD2 as D (7 bases). The V and J ends lost 4 bases and 3 bases respectively, with 19 bases between them. CDR3 length equals 16 residues. Germline V lookup: CDR1 PRHDT, CDR2 FYEKMQ (reference sequence). For the CDR3, the DNA is TGTGCCAGCAGCTCACGGCTGCGGGGGCCCAGCTACGAGCAGTACTTC. It encodes CASSSRLRGPSYEQYF.

The rearrangement joins TRBV28 to TRBJ2-3, with 7 bases fitting TRBD2. The germline CDR1 and CDR2 sequences are MDHEN and SYDVKM. The trim removed 4 bases at V and 4 bases at J, leaving 2 bases unmatched. The CDR3 contains 13 residues. The CDR3 region has the DNA TGTGCCAGCAGTTGGGCGGGGGCAGATACGCAGTATTTT. Translated: CASSWAGADTQYF.

The chain has TRBV20-1 and TRBJ2-6; D is possibly TRBD2 (5 bases). Germline CDR1 is DFQATT and CDR2 is SNEGSKA (reference sequence). The ends were cut back, 6 bases at V and 2 bases at J, with 14 bases in the middle. This CDR3 comprises 15 residues. The CDR3 protein is CSARVLEAGANVLTF. CDR3 DNA sequence: TGCAGTGCGAGGGTCCTGGAAGCTGGGGCCAACGTCCTGACTTTC.

This clonotype was recorded many times. The V gene is TRBV2, the J gene TRBJ1-5; a weak D match, TRBD1 (5 bases). Germline V gives CDR1 SNHLY, CDR2 FYNNEI. This CDR3 contains 13 residues. Trimming pared 9 bases from V and 5 bases from J, leaving 14 bases between. CDR3 coding DNA: TGTGCCAGTTGGTATGACAGAGATCAGCCCCAGCATTTT. It encodes CASWYDRDQPQHF.

This clonotype showed up just a few times. This chain connects TRBV5-1 to TRBJ2-7; no clear D. Per the germline V gene, CDR1 is SGHRS and CDR2 is YFSETQ. The V and J ends lost 0 bases and 7 bases respectively, with 17 bases between them. The CDR3 is 15 amino acids. The CDR3: CASSLVPGAPGEQYF. CDR3 bases: TGCGCCAGCAGCTTGGTTCCGGGCGCTCCCGGGGAGCAGTACTTC.

The rearrangement uses TRBV9 and TRBJ2-1; tentative D call: TRBD1 (6 bases). V was cut by 0 bases and J by 1 base, with 8 bases left in between. Per germline, CDR1 SGDLS and CDR2 YYNGEE. This CDR3 has 15 amino acids. The CDR3 nucleotides are TGTGCCAGCAGCGTAGGAGGGGGTTCCTACAATGAGCAGTTCTTC. Protein sequence: CASSVGGGSYNEQFF.

In this sample, this clonotype turned up a few times. The chain couples TRBV5-1 to TRBJ2-5; 10 bases are shared with TRBD2. CDR1 is SGHRS and CDR2 is YFSETQ in the germline V gene. Losses at the gene ends were 5 bases for V and 5 bases for J; bases not matched to a gene: 12. The CDR3 consists of 16 residues. CDR3 protein: CASSSNVGLAEETQYF. The CDR3 DNA is TGCGCCAGCAGTTCGAACGTAGGACTAGCGGAGGAGACCCAGTACTTC.

The gene calls are TRBV5-4 and TRBJ2-2, with D possibly TRBD2 on 5 matching bases. The V gene lost 6 bases and the J gene lost 7 bases, with 22 bases spanning the gap. CDR1 SGHNT and CDR2 YYREEE come from the germline V gene (reference sequence). The CDR3 is made up of 16 amino acids. CDR3 sequence: CASKQILPGSVGELFF. The CDR3, as DNA: TGTGCCAGCAAACAAATTCTACCGGGGTCCGTCGGGGAGCTGTTTTTT.

As DNA, the CDR3 is TGCGCCAGCAGCCAAGATAGGGCAGGACTAGCGGGAAGAGTATACGAGCAGTACTTC. It codes for CASSQDRAGLAGRVYEQYF. The chain uses TRBV4-1 and TRBJ2-7; 12 bases match TRBD2. The germline V gene encodes CDR1 MGHRA and CDR2 YSYEKL. J was trimmed by 4 bases and V by 0 bases; bases with no gene match: 13. CDR3 length: 19 amino acids.

The rearrangement links TRBV28 to TRBJ2-7; D gene unclear. The V end was cut by 4 bases, the J end by 4 bases, with 11 bases between. CDR1 and CDR2 from the germline V gene are MDHEN and SYDVKM. The CDR3 contains 13 residues. CDR3 nucleotide sequence: TGTGCCAGCAGTTCCTTGGGCCTTTACGAGCAGTACTTC. As protein: CASSSLGLYEQYF. Based on the CDR3 plus reference TRBV28 and TRBJ2-7, the full variable domain is DVKVTQSSRYLVKRTGEKVFLECVQDMDHENMFWYRQDPGLGLRLIYFSYDVKMKEKGDIPEGYSVSREKKERFSLILESASTNQTSMYLCASSSLGLYEQYFGPGTRLTVT.

This clonotype was counted at least ten times. The chain combines TRBV19 with TRBJ2-3; D uncertain. The CDR3 covers 11 residues. In germline, CDR1 is LNHDA, CDR2 SQIVND (reference sequence). V dropped 6 bases and J dropped 4 bases, with 5 bases sitting between them. The CDR3 loop is CASRQADTQYF. CDR3 DNA: TGTGCCAGTAGGCAAGCAGATACGCAGTATTTT. Full variable domain (missing parts from reference TRBV19 and TRBJ2-3): DGGITQSPKYLFRKEGQNVTLSCEQNLNHDAMYWYRQDPGQGLRLIYYSQIVNDFQKGDIAEGYSVSREKKESFPLTVTSAQKNPTAFYLCASRQADTQYFGPGTRLTVL.

The V and J genes are TRBV19 and TRBJ2-3; D is unclear. The CDR3 runs 12 residues. Germline V CDR1 and CDR2: LNHDA, SQIVND (reference sequence). The V gene lost 6 bases and the J gene lost 8 bases, with 12 bases spanning the gap. CDR3 in amino acids: CASSRSSSTQYF. CDR3 nucleotide sequence: TGTGCCAGTAGCCGTTCTAGTTCTACGCAGTATTTT.

The J gene is TRBJ2-7, the V gene TRBV3-1; D may correspond to TRBD1 or TRBD2 (5 bases each). The CDR3 length is 13 residues. The germline V gene encodes CDR1 LGHDT and CDR2 YNNKEL (reference sequence). Trimming stripped 4 bases from V and 7 bases from J, with 14 bases between. CDR3 loop: CASSPWGSGEQYF. The CDR3 DNA sequence: TGTGCCAGCAGCCCTTGGGGGAGTGGGGAGCAGTACTTC.

This clonotype was seen repeatedly, ten times or more. The chain joins TRBV6-6 to TRBJ2-3, with TRBD2 as a possible D gene (5 bases). Germline V gives CDR1 MNHNY, CDR2 SVGAGI (reference sequence). Trimming removed 0 bases at V and 3 bases at J, with 13 bases between. The CDR3 extends over 16 amino acids. CDR3 sequence (DNA): TGTGCCAGCAGTTACTCGATTAGTCCGGGGACAGATACGCAGTATTTT. Protein product: CASSYSISPGTDTQYF.